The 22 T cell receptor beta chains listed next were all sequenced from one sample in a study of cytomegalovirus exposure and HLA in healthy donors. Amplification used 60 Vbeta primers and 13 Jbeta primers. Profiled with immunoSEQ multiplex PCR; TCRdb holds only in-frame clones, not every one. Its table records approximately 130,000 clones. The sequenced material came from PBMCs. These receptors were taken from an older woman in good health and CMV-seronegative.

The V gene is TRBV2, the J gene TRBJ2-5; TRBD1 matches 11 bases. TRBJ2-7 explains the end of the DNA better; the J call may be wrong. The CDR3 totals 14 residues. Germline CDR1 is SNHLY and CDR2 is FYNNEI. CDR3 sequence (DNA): TGTGCCAGCAGTCCCGGGACAGGGGGATTCGAGCAGTACTTC. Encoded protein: CASSPGTGGFEQYF.

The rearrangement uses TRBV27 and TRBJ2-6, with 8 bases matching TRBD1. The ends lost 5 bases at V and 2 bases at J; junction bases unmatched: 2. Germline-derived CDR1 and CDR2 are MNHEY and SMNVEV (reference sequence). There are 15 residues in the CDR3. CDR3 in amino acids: CASSKQGAGANVLTF. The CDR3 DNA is TGTGCCAGCAGTAAACAGGGGGCTGGGGCCAACGTCCTGACTTTC.

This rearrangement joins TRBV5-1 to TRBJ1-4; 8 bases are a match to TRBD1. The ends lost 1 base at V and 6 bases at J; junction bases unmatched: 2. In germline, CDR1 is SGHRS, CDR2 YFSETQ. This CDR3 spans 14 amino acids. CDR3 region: CASSLTGGDEKLFF. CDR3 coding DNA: TGCGCCAGCAGCTTGACAGGGGGAGATGAAAAACTGTTTTTT.

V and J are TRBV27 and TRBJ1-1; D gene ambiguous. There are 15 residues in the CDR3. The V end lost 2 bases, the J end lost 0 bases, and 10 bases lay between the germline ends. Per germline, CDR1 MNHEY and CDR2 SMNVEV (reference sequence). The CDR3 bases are TGTGCCAGCAGTTTACGGGGAGGGCTGAACACTGAAGCTTTCTTT. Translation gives CASSLRGGLNTEAFF.

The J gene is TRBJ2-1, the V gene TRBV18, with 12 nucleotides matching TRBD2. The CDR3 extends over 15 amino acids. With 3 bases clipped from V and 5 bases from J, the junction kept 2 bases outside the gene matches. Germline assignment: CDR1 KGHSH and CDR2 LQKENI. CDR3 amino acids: CASSPWTSGNNEQFF. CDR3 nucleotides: TGTGCCAGCTCACCCTGGACTAGCGGGAACAATGAGCAGTTCTTC.

The CDR3 bases are TGTGCCAGTAGTATCGACAGGGGGGAGGACGAGCAGTACTTC. Its protein product is CASSIDRGEDEQYF. The chain links TRBV19 to TRBJ2-7; TRBD1 agrees at 9 bases. The CDR3 spans 14 residues. Per the germline V gene, CDR1 is LNHDA and CDR2 is SQIVND (reference sequence). The ends lost 3 bases at V and 5 bases at J; junction bases unmatched: 5.

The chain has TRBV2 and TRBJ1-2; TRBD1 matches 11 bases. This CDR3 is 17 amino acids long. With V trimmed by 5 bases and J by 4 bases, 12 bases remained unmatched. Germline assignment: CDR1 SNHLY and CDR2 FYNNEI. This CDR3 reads CASSRGQGALVCYGYTF. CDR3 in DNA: TGTGCCAGCAGTCGTGGACAGGGGGCCCTTGTTTGCTATGGCTACACCTTC.

The DNA for the CDR3 is TGTGCCAGCAGTTACATTCAGGAATATGGCTACACCTTC. This translates into CASSYIQEYGYTF. The rearrangement links TRBV6-5 to TRBJ1-2, with no clear D. The CDR3 consists of 13 residues. CDR1 is MNHEY, CDR2 SVGAGI, per germline. V was clipped by 2 bases and J by 5 bases, with 9 bases between them.

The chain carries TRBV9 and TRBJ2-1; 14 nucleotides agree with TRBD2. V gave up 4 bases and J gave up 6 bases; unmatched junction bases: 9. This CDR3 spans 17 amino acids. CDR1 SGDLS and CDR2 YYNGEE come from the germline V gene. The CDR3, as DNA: TGTGCCAGCAGCAGGGGACTAGCGGGGGTCACCGTCAATGAGCAGTTCTTC. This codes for CASSRGLAGVTVNEQFF.

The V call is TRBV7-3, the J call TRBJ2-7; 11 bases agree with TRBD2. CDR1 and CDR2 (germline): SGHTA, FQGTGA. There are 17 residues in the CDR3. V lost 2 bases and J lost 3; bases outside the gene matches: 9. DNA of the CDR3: TGTGCCAGCAGCTTACCCCCTAGCGGGAGGTCCGTCTACGAGCAGTACTTC. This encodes CASSLPPSGRSVYEQYF.

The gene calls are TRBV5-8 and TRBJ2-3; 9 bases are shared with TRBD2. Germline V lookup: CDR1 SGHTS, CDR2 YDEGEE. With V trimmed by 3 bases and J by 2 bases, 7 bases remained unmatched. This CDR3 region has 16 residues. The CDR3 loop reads CASSSGLAHHTDTQYF. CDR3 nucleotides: TGTGCCAGCAGCTCCGGACTAGCGCATCACACAGATACGCAGTATTTT.

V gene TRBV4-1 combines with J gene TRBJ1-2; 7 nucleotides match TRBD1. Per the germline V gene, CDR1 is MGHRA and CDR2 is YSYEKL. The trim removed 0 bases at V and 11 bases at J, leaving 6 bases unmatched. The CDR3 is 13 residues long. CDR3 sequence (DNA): TGCGCCAGCAGCCAAGATTTGGACAGGCGGTACACCTTC. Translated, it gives CASSQDLDRRYTF.

The CDR3 sequence is CASSDEGGTVYSEKLFF. The CDR3 DNA reads TGTGCCAGCAGTGACGAAGGGGGAACGGTTTATTCTGAAAAACTGTTTTTT. The genes are TRBV2 and TRBJ1-4; TRBD1 is a possible D gene (6 bases). V dropped 3 bases and J dropped 7 bases, with 21 bases sitting between them. Germline V CDR1 and CDR2: SNHLY, FYNNEI. The CDR3 spans 17 residues.

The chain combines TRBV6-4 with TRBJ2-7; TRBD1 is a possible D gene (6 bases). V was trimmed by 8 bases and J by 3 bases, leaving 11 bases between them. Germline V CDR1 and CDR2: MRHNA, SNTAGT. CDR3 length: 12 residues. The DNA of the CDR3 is TGTGCCAGCCCAGGACAGAACTACGAGCAGTACTTC. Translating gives CASPGQNYEQYF.

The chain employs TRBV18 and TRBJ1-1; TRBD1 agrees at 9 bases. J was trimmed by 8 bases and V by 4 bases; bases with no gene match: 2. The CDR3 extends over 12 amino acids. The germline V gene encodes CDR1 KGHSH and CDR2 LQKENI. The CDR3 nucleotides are TGTGCCAGCTCACGGACAGGGGCCGAAGCTTTCTTT. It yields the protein CASSRTGAEAFF. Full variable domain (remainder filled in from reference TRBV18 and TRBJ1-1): NAGVMQNPRHLVRRRGQEARLRCSPMKGHSHVYWYRQLPEEGLKFMVYLQKENIIDESGMPKERFSAEFPKEGPSILRIQQVVRGDSAAYFCASSRTGAEAFFGQGTRLTVV.

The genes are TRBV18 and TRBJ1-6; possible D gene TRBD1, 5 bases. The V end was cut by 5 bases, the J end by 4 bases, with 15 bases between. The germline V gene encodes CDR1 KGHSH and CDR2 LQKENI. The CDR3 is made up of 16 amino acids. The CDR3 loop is CASSEGRLRYNSPLHF. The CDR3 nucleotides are TGTGCCAGCTCAGAGGGGAGGTTGAGATATAATTCACCCCTCCACTTT.

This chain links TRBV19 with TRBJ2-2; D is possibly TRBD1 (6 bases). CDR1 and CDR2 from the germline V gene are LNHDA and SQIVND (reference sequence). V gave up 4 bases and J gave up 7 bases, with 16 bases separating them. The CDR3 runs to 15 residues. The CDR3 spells CASSSGQTIIGELFF. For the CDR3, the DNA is TGTGCCAGTAGTAGCGGACAGACGATAATCGGGGAGCTGTTTTTT.

Here the CDR3 reads CASSLSYGGPEQYF. The CDR3 DNA reads as TGTGCCAGCAGTTTATCCTACGGGGGACCCGAGCAGTACTTC. The chain recombines TRBV28 with TRBJ2-7, with D perhaps matching TRBD2 (6 bases). CDR3 size: 14 residues. The V gene lost 1 base and the J gene lost 6 bases, with 13 bases spanning the gap. In germline, CDR1 is MDHEN, CDR2 SYDVKM.

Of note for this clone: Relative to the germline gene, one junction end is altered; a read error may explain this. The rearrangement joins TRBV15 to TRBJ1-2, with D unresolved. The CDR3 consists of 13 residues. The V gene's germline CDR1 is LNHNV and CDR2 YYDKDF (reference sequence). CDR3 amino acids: CATSRDVNYGYTF. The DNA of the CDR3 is TGTGCCACCAGTAGAGACGTTAACTATGGCTACACCTTC.

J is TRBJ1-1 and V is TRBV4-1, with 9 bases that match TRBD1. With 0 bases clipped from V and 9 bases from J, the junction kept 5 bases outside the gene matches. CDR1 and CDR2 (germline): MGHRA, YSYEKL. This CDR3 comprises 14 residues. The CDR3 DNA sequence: TGCGCCAGCAGCCAAGATAGCGGACAGGGGCAAGCTTTCTTT. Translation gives CASSQDSGQGQAFF.

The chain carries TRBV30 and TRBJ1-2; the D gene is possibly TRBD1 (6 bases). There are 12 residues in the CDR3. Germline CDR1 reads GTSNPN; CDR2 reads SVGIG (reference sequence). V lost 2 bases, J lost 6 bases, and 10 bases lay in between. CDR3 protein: CAWSLQGDGYTF. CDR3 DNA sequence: TGTGCCTGGAGTTTACAGGGTGATGGCTACACCTTC.

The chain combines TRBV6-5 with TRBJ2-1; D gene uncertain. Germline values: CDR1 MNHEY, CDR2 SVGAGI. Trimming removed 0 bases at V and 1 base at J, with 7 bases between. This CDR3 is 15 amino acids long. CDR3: CASSYSLTSYNEQFF. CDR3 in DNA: TGTGCCAGCAGTTACTCTTTGACTTCCTACAATGAGCAGTTCTTC.